Listed below are T cell receptor beta chains from one sample, sequenced in a study of T cells in localized non-small cell lung cancer. The assay was immunoSEQ multiplex PCR, and TCRdb's table has in-frame clones only and misses some. Of tens of thousands of clones in the sample, 82% were seen once. The source was peripheral blood, collected before any cancer treatment. These receptors came from a woman aged 40-69 years with stage I lung adenocarcinoma. Both conserved end residues are part of each CDR3. The D gene is left open where the match is weak. Rows may omit the clone size; those that give it use once, few, many or a size class.

length	size	V	D	J	CDR3	DNA
11	.	TRBV6-5	.	TRBJ1-2	CASSRQFGYTF	TGTGCCAGCAGTAGACAGTTTGGCTACACCTTC
14	.	TRBV5-8	.	TRBJ2-5	CASSPQGIEETQYF	TGTGCCAGCAGTCCCCAGGGTATTGAGGAGACCCAGTACTTC
17	.	TRBV19	TRBD1	TRBJ2-7	CASSPHLRDRELYEQYF	TGTGCCAGTAGTCCACACCTCCGGGACAGGGAACTCTACGAGCAGTACTTC
15	.	TRBV2	TRBD2	TRBJ2-5	CASSESLSGQETQYF	TGTGCCAGCAGTGAATCGCTTAGCGGGCAAGAGACCCAGTACTTC
15	.	TRBV4-1	TRBD1	TRBJ1-2	CASSQDYGTGVGYTF	TGCGCCAGCAGCCAAGATTATGGGACAGGGGTCGGCTACACCTTC
12	medium-sized	TRBV5-8	.	TRBJ1-5	CASSLSNQPQHF	TGTGCCAGCAGCTTGAGCAATCAGCCCCAGCATTTT
13	.	TRBV19	.	TRBJ1-1	CASSSQGGTEAFF	TGTGCCAGTAGTTCCCAGGGTGGGACTGAAGCTTTCTTT
12	.	TRBV19	.	TRBJ2-7	CASSASSYEQYF	TGTGCCAGTAGTGCAAGCTCCTACGAGCAGTACTTC
14	.	TRBV9	.	TRBJ1-1	CASSVDNTNTEAFF	TGTGCCAGCAGCGTAGACAACACCAACACTGAAGCTTTCTTT
15	.	TRBV7-9	.	TRBJ2-2	CASSLVGGNTGELFF	TGTGCCAGCAGCTTAGTAGGGGGAAACACCGGGGAGCTGTTTTTT